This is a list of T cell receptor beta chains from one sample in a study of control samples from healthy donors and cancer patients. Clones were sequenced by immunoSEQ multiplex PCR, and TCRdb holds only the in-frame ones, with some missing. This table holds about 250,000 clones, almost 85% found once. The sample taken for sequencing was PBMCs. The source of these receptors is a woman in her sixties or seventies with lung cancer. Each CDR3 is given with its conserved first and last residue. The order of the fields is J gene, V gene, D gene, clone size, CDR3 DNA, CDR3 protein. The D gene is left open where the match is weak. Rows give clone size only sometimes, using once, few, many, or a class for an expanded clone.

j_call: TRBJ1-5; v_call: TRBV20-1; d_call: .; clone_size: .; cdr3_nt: TGCAGTGCTAGTAACGGCAGGGTTACATCCGGTAACAATCAGCCCCAGCATTTT; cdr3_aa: CSASNGRVTSGNNQPQHF
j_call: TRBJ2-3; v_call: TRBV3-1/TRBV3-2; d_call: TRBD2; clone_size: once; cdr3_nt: TGTGCCAGCCGGTTGACTAGCGGGGGCACAGATACGCAGTATTTT; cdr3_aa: CASRLTSGGTDTQYF
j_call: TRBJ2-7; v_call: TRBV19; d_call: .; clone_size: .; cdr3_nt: TGTGCCAGTAGTATTGACAGGAACTACGAGCAGTACTTC; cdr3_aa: CASSIDRNYEQYF
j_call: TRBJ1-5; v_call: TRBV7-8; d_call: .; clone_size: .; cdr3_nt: TGTGCCAGCAGCTTCCCGGGTGGTCAGCCCCAGCATTTT; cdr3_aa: CASSFPGGQPQHF
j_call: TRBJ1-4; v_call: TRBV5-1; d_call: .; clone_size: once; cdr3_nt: TGCGCCAGCAGCTTCCGCGGGAGTAAGGACGAAAAACTGTTTTTT; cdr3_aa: CASSFRGSKDEKLFF
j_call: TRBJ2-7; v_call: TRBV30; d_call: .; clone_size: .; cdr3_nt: TGTGCCTGGAGCCCAGGGAGGTGGGAGCAGTACTTC; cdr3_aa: CAWSPGRWEQYF
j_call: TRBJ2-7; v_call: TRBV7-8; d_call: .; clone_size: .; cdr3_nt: TGTGCCAGCAGCTTCGTCTTGACGGGAAACTACGAGCAGTACTTC; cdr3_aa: CASSFVLTGNYEQYF
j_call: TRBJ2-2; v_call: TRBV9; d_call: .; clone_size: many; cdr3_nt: TGTGCCAGCAGCGTAGAGAACAACGGGGCCGGGGAGCTGTTTTTT; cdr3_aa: CASSVENNGAGELFF
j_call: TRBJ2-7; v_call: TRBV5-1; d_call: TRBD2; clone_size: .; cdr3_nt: TGCGCCAGCACCACAAGCACTAGCGGTGTTCCCTACGAGCAGTACTTC; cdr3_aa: CASTTSTSGVPYEQYF
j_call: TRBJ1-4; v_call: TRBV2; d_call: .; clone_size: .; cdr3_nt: TGTGCCAGCAGTGATGCCGGGGGGAGCGAAAAACTGTTTTTT; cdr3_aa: CASSDAGGSEKLFF